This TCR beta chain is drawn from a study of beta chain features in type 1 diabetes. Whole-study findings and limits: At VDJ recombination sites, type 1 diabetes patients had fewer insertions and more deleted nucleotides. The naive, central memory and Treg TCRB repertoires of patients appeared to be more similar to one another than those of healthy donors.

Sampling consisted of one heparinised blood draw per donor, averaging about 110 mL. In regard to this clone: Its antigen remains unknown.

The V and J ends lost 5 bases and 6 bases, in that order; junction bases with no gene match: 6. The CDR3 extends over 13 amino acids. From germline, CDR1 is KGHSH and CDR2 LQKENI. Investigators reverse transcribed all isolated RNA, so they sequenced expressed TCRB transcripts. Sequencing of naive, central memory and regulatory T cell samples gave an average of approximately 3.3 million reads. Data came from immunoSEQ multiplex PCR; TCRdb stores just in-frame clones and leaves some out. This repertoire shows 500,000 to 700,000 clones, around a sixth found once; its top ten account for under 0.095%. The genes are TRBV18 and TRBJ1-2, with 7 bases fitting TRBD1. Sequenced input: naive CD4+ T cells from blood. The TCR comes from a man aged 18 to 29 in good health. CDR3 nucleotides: TGTGCCAGCTCAGCCGACAGGGCAGATGGCTACACCTTC. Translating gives CASSADRADGYTF.